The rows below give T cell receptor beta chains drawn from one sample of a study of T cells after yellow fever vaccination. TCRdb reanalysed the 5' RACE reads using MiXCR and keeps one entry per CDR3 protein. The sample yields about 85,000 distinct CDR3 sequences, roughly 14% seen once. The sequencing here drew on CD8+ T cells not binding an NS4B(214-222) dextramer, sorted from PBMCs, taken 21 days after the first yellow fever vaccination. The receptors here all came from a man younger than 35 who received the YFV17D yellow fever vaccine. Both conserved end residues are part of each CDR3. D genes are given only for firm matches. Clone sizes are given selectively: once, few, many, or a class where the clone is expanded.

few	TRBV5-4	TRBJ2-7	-	CASSSWTDSPYEQYF	TGTGCCAGCAGCTCGTGGACCGACTCCCCCTACGAGCAGTACTTC
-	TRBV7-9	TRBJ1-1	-	CASSASTTEAFF	TGTGCCAGCAGCGCCAGCACCACTGAAGCTTTCTTT
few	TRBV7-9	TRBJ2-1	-	CASSSLGLRPNEQFF	TGTGCCAGCAGCTCCCTCGGGCTTCGACCCAATGAGCAGTTCTTC
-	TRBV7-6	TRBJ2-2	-	CASSPQPTGELFF	TGTGCCAGCAGCCCCCAACCCACCGGGGAGCTGTTTTTT
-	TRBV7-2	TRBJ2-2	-	CASSLSGTMYTGELFF	TGTGCCAGCAGCTTATCAGGGACCATGTACACCGGGGAGCTGTTTTTT
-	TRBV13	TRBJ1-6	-	CASSPGGLLNNSPLHF	TGTGCCAGCAGCCCCGGCGGACTTCTCAATAATTCACCCCTCCACTTT
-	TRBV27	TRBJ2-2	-	CASSWGVLNTGELFF	TGTGCCAGCAGTTGGGGGGTCCTGAACACCGGGGAGCTGTTTTTT
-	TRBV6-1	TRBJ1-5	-	CASLFVYSGNQPQHF	TGTGCCAGTCTGTTCGTCTATTCGGGCAATCAGCCCCAGCATTTT
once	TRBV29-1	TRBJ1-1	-	CSVVGRANTEAFF	TGCAGCGTTGTTGGACGGGCGAACACTGAAGCTTTCTTT
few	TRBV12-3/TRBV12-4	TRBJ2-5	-	CASSSPPYETQYF	TGTGCCAGCAGTTCCCCACCGTACGAGACCCAGTACTTC
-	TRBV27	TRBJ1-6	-	CASSFRVEGSPLHF	TGTGCCAGCAGTTTCCGGGTAGAGGGTTCACCCCTCCACTTT
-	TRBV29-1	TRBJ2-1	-	CSVDSQPYNEQFF	TGCAGCGTTGACTCACAGCCGTACAATGAGCAGTTCTTC
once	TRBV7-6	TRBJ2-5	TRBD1	CASSTTGQGAWETQYF	TGTGCCAGCAGCACCACAGGACAGGGGGCGTGGGAGACCCAGTACTTC
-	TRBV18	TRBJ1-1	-	CASSPRNLNTEAFF	TGTGCCAGCTCACCAAGGAATTTGAACACTGAAGCTTTCTTT
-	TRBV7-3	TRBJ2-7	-	CASSSGFGGPYEQYF	TGTGCCAGCAGCTCGGGGTTTGGGGGGCCCTACGAGCAGTACTTC
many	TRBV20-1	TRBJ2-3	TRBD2	CSASSSGGAGVDTQYF	TGCAGTGCATCCTCCTCCGGGGGGGCCGGGGTAGATACGCAGTATTTT
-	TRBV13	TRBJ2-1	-	CASSLRSVVDEQFF	TGTGCCAGCAGCTTAAGGTCGGTAGTGGATGAGCAGTTCTTC
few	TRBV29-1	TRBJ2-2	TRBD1	CSVPQGSGELFF	TGCAGCGTGCCACAGGGGTCCGGGGAGCTGTTTTTT
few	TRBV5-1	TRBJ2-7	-	CASIRRVVTYEQYF	TGCGCCAGCATTCGCAGGGTAGTGACCTACGAGCAGTACTTC
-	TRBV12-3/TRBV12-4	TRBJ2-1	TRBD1	CASSRDRPTYNEQFF	TGTGCCAGCAGCAGGGACAGGCCTACCTACAATGAGCAGTTCTTC
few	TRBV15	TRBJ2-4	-	CATAPSSLVGNIQYF	TGTGCCACCGCCCCATCCAGTTTAGTCGGAAACATTCAGTACTTC
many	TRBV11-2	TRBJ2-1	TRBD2	CASSPWTSGGNEQFF	TGTGCCAGCAGCCCCTGGACTAGCGGGGGGAATGAGCAGTTCTTC
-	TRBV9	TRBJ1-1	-	CASSLRDEGSNTEAFF	TGTGCCAGCAGCCTCCGGGACGAGGGCTCTAACACTGAAGCTTTCTTT
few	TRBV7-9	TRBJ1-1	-	CWCTELNTEAFF	TGTTGGTGCACAGAGCTGAACACTGAAGCTTTCTTT
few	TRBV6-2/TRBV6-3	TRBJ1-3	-	CASSFGHSSGNTIYF	TGTGCCAGCAGTTTCGGACACAGCTCTGGAAACACCATATATTTT
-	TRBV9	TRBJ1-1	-	CASSPGTAGREYGNTEAFF	TGTGCCAGCAGCCCAGGTACGGCAGGGAGGGAGTACGGGAACACTGAAGCTTTCTTT
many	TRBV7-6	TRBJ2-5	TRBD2	CASLGLQETQYF	TGTGCCAGCCTGGGACTACAAGAGACCCAGTACTTC
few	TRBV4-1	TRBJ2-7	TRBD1	CASSQVRGTGGTYEQYF	TGCGCCAGCAGCCAAGTAAGGGGGACAGGCGGAACCTACGAGCAGTACTTC
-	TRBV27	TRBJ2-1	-	CASREGGLLNEQFF	TGTGCCAGCAGGGAGGGAGGTCTCCTAAATGAGCAGTTCTTC
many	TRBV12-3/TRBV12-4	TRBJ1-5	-	CASAGGYNQPQHF	TGTGCCTCGGCGGGCGGATACAATCAGCCCCAGCATTTT
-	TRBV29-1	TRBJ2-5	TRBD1	CSVEVPGDREETQYF	TGCAGCGTTGAAGTTCCGGGGGACAGGGAAGAGACCCAGTACTTC
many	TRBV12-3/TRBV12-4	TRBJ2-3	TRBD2	CASSLGLAGTDTQYF	TGTGCCAGCAGTTTAGGACTAGCGGGCACAGATACGCAGTATTTT
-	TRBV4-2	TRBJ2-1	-	CASSQPPVGVSYNEQFF	TGTGCCAGCAGCCAACCTCCAGTGGGGGTGTCGTACAATGAGCAGTTCTTC
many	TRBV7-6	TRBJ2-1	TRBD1	CASSRGQGNDNEQFF	TGTGCCAGCAGCAGGGGACAGGGGAACGACAATGAGCAGTTCTTC
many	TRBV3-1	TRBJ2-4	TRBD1	CASGTGAKNIQYF	TGTGCCAGCGGGACAGGGGCCAAAAACATTCAGTACTTC
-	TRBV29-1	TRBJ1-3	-	CSVIPGLSSGNTIYF	TGCAGCGTCATACCGGGACTGAGCTCTGGAAACACCATATATTTT
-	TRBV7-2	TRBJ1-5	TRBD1	CGSSLQGTGGNQPQHF	TGTGGCAGCAGCTTACAGGGGACAGGGGGCAATCAGCCCCAGCATTTT
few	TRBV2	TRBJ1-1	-	CASSPRNTEAFF	TGTGCCAGCAGTCCAAGGAACACTGAAGCTTTCTTT
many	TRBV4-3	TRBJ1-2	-	CASSQETGTAYGYTF	TGCGCCAGCAGCCAAGAAACCGGGACTGCCTATGGCTACACCTTC
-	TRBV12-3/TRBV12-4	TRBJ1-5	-	CASSLAADKQPQHF	TGTGCCAGCAGTTTAGCGGCAGATAAACAGCCCCAGCATTTT